A selection of T cell receptor beta chains follows, all from one sample in a study of CD8 T cells in ankylosing spondylitis. TCRdb fed the 5' RACE reads into MiXCR, producing one record per CDR3 protein. Of 150,000 to 200,000 distinct CDR3 sequences listed, 10% to 15% were seen once; the top ten hold 8% to 13%. Sample: blood, either unsorted or a sorted T cell fraction (not recorded which). These receptors were obtained from a female donor with ankylosing spondylitis or in good health (not recorded which). Each CDR3 is given without its conserved first and last residue. D genes are given only for firm matches.

TRBJ1-5 TRBV4-3 NA ASSQENGYNQPQH
TRBJ2-7 TRBV10-3 NA AIRPRDNSEQY
TRBJ1-2 TRBV30 NA AWSVPGIPFPYT
TRBJ2-1 TRBV10-3 TRBD2 AISEWWRPSGGNEQF
TRBJ2-2 TRBV7-9 TRBD1 ASTQDRVDTGELF
TRBJ2-1 TRBV4-2 NA ASSLEDIYNEQF
TRBJ1-1 TRBV7-9 TRBD1 ASSPSTGGLGTEAF
TRBJ2-7 TRBV12-3/TRBV12-4 NA ASGQIGYEQY
TRBJ2-3 TRBV10-2 TRBD2 ASSDRGAGADTQY
TRBJ1-5 TRBV7-6 NA ASSLDVTDQPQH
TRBJ1-5 TRBV3-1 NA ASSRDQFQPQH
TRBJ1-3 TRBV20-1 NA SILGRGVGNTIY
TRBJ2-7 TRBV7-6 NA ASSLAYGGSEQY
TRBJ1-1 TRBV3-1 NA ASSQLGAGSTEAF
TRBJ2-2 TRBV5-1 TRBD1 ASSLTRDRLTGELF
TRBJ2-7 TRBV28 NA ASSLRGPSSYEQY
TRBJ2-1 TRBV6-1 TRBD2 ASRPGTSGSNEQF
TRBJ1-6 TRBV5-1 TRBD1 ASSLAGTGGSPLH
TRBJ2-1 TRBV5-1 TRBD1 ASSLGTGVNNEQF
TRBJ1-2 TRBV12-3/TRBV12-4 NA ASSFPRGANYGYT
TRBJ1-2 TRBV5-1 NA ASSLAAGGSYGYT
TRBJ2-2 TRBV29-1 TRBD2 SVVTSGNTGELF
TRBJ2-7 TRBV7-2 NA ASSEAYEQY
TRBJ2-1 TRBV20-1 NA SARAWNTYNEQF
TRBJ1-2 TRBV12-3/TRBV12-4 NA ASSLNPFYGYT